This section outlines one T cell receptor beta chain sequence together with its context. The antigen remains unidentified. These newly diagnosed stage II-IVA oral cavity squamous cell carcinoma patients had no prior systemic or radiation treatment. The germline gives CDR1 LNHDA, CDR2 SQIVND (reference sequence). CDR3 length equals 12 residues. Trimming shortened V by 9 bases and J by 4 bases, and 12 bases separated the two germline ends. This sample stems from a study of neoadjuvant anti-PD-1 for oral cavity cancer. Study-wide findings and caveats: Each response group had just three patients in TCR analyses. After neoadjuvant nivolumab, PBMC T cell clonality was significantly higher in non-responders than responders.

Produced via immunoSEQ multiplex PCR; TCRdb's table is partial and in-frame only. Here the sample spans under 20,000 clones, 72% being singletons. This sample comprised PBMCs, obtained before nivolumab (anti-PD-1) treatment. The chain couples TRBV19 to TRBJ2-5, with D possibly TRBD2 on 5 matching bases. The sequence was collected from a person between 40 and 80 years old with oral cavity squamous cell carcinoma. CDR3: CASGPAGETQYF. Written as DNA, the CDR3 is TGTGCCAGCGGCCCGGCGGGAGAGACCCAGTACTTC.